The next 12 T cell receptor beta chains were all read from a single sample in a study of identical twins. TCRdb reprocessed the 5' RACE reads with MiXCR, giving one entry per CDR3 protein. Among roughly 1.6 million distinct CDR3 sequences listed, about 30% were seen once. What was sequenced was cord blood. These receptors were taken from a newborn girl in good health.

Many counts were recorded for this clonotype. At one end the junction does not follow the germline gene, possibly because of a read error. V gene TRBV5-1 combines with J gene TRBJ1-2; possibly TRBD1 for D (5 bases). The CDR3 spans 13 residues. Per germline, CDR1 SGHRS and CDR2 YFSETQ. As DNA, the CDR3 is TGTGCCAGCAGCTTAGGCAGGGACTATGGCTACACCTTC. It translates to CASSLGRDYGYTF. Based on the CDR3 plus reference TRBV5-1 and TRBJ1-2, the full variable domain is KAGVTQTPRYLIKTRGQQVTLSCSPISGHRSVSWYQQTPGQGLQFLFEYFSETQRNKGNFPGRFSGRQFSNSRSEMNVSTLELGDSALYLCASSLGRDYGYTFGSGTRLTVV.

The gene calls are TRBV24-1 and TRBJ2-1; D is possibly TRBD1 or TRBD2 (5 bases each). Germline assignment: CDR1 KGHDR and CDR2 SFDVKD. This CDR3 has 15 amino acids. Between the trimmed V and J ends, which lost 4 bases and 9 bases, there was a span of 18 bases. CDR3 nucleotides: TGTGCCACCAGTGACCCCGGGACCCCAGAGGGTGAGCAGTTCTTC. Residues: CATSDPGTPEGEQFF.

This rearrangement joins TRBV7-9 to TRBJ2-1; 9 nucleotides match TRBD1. This CDR3 comprises 16 residues. Germline V gene sequence: CDR1 SEHNR, CDR2 FQNEAQ (reference sequence). The V gene end was trimmed by 5 bases and the J gene end by 0 bases; junction bases not matched to a gene: 5. Written as DNA, the CDR3 is TGTGCCAGCAGCGTCAGACAGGGGGGCTCCTACAATGAGCAGTTCTTC. It translates to CASSVRQGGSYNEQFF. The full variable domain, rest sourced from reference TRBV7-9 and TRBJ2-1, is DTGVSQNPRHKITKRGQNVTFRCDPISEHNRLYWYRQTLGQGPEFLTYFQNEAQLEKSRLLSDRFSAERPKGSFSTLEIQRTEQGDSAMYLCASSVRQGGSYNEQFFGPGTRLTVL.

There are a few counts of this clonotype. The chain uses TRBV7-2 and TRBJ2-7; no firm D call. Germline loops: CDR1 SGHTA, CDR2 FQGNSA. The CDR3 runs 13 residues. Trimming removed 3 bases from V and 2 bases from J, with 8 bases in between. This CDR3 is CASSFSKTYEQYF. For the CDR3, the DNA is TGTGCCAGCAGCTTTTCCAAGACCTACGAGCAGTACTTC.

This clonotype was counted many times. The CDR3 coding sequence is TGTGCCAGCAGACTGGGACTAGCGGGAGTTGAGCAGTTCTTC. Its translation is CASRLGLAGVEQFF. The J gene is TRBJ2-1, the V gene TRBV6-5; 14 nucleotides align to TRBD2. Germline V lookup: CDR1 MNHEY, CDR2 SVGAGI. V lost 6 bases and J lost 9; bases outside the gene matches: 4. This CDR3 is 14 amino acids long.

At least ten counts were recorded for this clonotype. This chain joins TRBV13 and TRBJ1-2; D ambiguous. Germline assignment: CDR1 PRHDT and CDR2 FYEKMQ (reference sequence). V lost 3 bases and J lost 4, with 6 bases in between. The CDR3 is 12 residues long. The CDR3 spells CASSFPSYGYTF. CDR3 DNA: TGTGCCAGCAGCTTTCCCAGCTATGGCTACACCTTC.

This clonotype occurred a few times. The chain carries TRBV29-1 and TRBJ2-1, with TRBD2 identical over 10 bases. The CDR3 spans 15 residues. The V gene end was trimmed by 3 bases and the J gene end by 3 bases; junction bases not matched to a gene: 5. Germline V CDR1 and CDR2: SQVTM, ANQGSEA. CDR3 nucleotide sequence: TGCAGCGTTGAGGGAGTAGCGGGAGGCTACAATGAGCAGTTCTTC. It is translated as CSVEGVAGGYNEQFF.

This clonotype was detected only a few times. This chain connects TRBV9 to TRBJ1-2; D is ambiguous. Germline-derived CDR1 and CDR2 are SGDLS and YYNGEE. CDR3 length: 13 amino acids. The V end was cut by 3 bases, the J end by 2 bases, with 8 bases between. The CDR3 DNA reads TGTGCCAGCAGCGAGAACGGGAACTATGGCTACACCTTC. It yields the protein CASSENGNYGYTF. The variable domain in full, with the rest retrieved from reference TRBV9 and TRBJ1-2, is DSGVTQTPKHLITATGQRVTLRCSPRSGDLSVYWYQQSLDQGLQFLIQYYNGEERAKGNILERFSAQQFPDLHSELNLSSLELGDSALYFCASSENGNYGYTFGSGTRLTVV.

The chain uses TRBV29-1 and TRBJ2-5; 9 bases align to TRBD1. With 6 bases clipped from V and 3 bases from J, the junction kept 5 bases outside the gene matches. The CDR3 runs to 13 residues. CDR1 is SQVTM and CDR2 is ANQGSEA in the germline V gene. The CDR3 sequence: CSVRGTGKETQYF. CDR3 sequence (DNA): TGCAGCGTCCGCGGGACAGGGAAAGAGACCCAGTACTTC. Together with reference TRBV29-1 and TRBJ2-5, the CDR3 gives the full variable domain: SAVISQKPSRDICQRGTSLTIQCQVDSQVTMMFWYRQQPGQSLTLIATANQGSEATYESGFVIDKFPISRPNLTFSTLTVSNMSPEDSSIYLCSVRGTGKETQYFGPGTRLLVL.

This clonotype was detected a few times. The rearrangement joins TRBV3-1 to TRBJ2-7; weak D call: TRBD1 (5 bases). The CDR3 extends over 15 amino acids. Trimming took off 0 bases at V and 5 bases at J, with 14 bases between the two ends. Looked up from germline, CDR1 is LGHDT and CDR2 is YNNKEL (reference sequence). CDR3 nucleotides: TGTGCCAGCAGCCAAGATCTCCAGCAGGGTAACGAGCAGTACTTC. Translated: CASSQDLQQGNEQYF.

This clonotype came up a few times. This rearrangement joins TRBV6-2 or TRBV6-3 to TRBJ1-2; D ambiguous. The CDR3 is 17 amino acids. Germline V gives CDR1 MNHEY, CDR2 SVGEGT. Between the trimmed V and J ends, which lost 2 bases and 2 bases, there was a span of 18 bases. The CDR3 is CASSYGVGSWPNYGYTF. The CDR3 nucleotides are TGTGCCAGCAGTTACGGGGTCGGCAGCTGGCCCAACTATGGCTACACCTTC.

The rearrangement uses TRBV20-1 and TRBJ2-3; TRBD2 might be the D (6 bases). V shed 6 bases and J shed 5 bases, with 9 bases lying between them. This CDR3 comprises 11 residues. Germline CDR1 is DFQATT and CDR2 is SNEGSKA (reference sequence). CDR3 in DNA: TGCAGTGCCCCGACTAGAGATACGCAGTATTTT. Translated, it gives CSAPTRDTQYF.